The sequence of this T cell receptor (beta chain) was determined in a study of cytomegalovirus exposure and HLA in healthy donors. As for the study in general: Around 83% of approximately 400 genotyped donors fell in the Caucasian-associated ancestry cluster.

Germline V lookup: CDR1 LGHNA, CDR2 YNFKEQ. Trimming removed 3 bases from V and 3 bases from J; junction bases left unmatched: 6. The CDR3 sequence is 15 residues long. In its sample, this clone was seen a few times. As yet, its antigen is unknown. General study points: Researchers catalogued about 150 TCR beta chains as cytomegalovirus-associated.

The study ran its PCR with 60 Vbeta and 13 Jbeta primers. The authors' processing: Later work found around 80 million unique TCR beta chains, with approximately 12 million shared. Measured with immunoSEQ multiplex PCR; TCRdb has only the in-frame clones, and not every one. The V and J calls and clone size were taken over from that table, and D and trimming were inferred from the DNA. The table shows approximately 290,000 clones, with under 90% occurring only once. The sequencing input was PBMCs. This TCR derives from a girl aged 2 to 9 in good health and CMV-seronegative. This chain connects TRBV4-2 to TRBJ2-5; TRBD2 aligns across 8 bases. In DNA form, the CDR3 reads TGTGCCAGCAGCCAGCAGAGCGGGGGTAAAGAGACCCAGTACTTC. Translating gives CASSQQSGGKETQYF.